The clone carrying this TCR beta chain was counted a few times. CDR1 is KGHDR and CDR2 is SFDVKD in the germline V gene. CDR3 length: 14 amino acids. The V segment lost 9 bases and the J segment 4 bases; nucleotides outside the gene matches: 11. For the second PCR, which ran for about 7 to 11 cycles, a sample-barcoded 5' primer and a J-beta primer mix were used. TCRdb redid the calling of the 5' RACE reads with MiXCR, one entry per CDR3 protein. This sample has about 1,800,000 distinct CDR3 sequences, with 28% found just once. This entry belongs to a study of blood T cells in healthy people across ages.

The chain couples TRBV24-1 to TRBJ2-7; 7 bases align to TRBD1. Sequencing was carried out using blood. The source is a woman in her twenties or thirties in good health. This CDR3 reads CATFSTGNLYEQYF. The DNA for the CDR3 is TGTGCCACCTTCTCGACAGGGAACCTTTACGAGCAGTACTTC.